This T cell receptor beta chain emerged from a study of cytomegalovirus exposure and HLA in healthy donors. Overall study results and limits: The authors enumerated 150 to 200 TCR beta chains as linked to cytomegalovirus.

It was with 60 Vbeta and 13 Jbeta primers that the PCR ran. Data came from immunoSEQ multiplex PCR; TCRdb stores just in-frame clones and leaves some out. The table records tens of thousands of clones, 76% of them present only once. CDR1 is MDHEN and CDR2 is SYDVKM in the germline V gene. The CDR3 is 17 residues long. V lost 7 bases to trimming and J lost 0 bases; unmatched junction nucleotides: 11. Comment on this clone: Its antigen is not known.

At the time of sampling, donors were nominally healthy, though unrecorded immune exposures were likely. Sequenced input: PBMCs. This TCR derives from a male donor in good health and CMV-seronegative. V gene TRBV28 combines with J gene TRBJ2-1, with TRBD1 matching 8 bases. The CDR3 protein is CASISGQALSSYNEQFF. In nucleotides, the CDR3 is TGTGCCAGCATCTCGGGACAGGCTCTAAGCTCCTACAATGAGCAGTTCTTC. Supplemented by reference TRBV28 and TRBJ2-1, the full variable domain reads DVKVTQSSRYLVKRTGEKVFLECVQDMDHENMFWYRQDPGLGLRLIYFSYDVKMKEKGDIPEGYSVSREKKERFSLILESASTNQTSMYLCASISGQALSSYNEQFFGPGTRLTVL.